Detailed here is one T cell receptor (beta chain). The antigen is not known. cDNA libraries for TCR alpha and TCR beta, carrying sample barcodes and UMIs, came from 5'RACE with constant-segment primers. TCRdb re-derived calls from the 5' RACE reads in MiXCR, one entry per CDR3 protein. The sample shows roughly 320,000 distinct CDR3 sequences, around 28% of them seen only once. This entry is derived from a study of T-cell memory formation after mild COVID-19. The overall study: Clustering of TCRs was largely donor specific. Study-wide points: The pre-infection memory compartment contained some responding clones, suggesting cross-reactive memory joined. Contracting clones localized mainly to CM and EM when CD4+ and mainly to EMRA when CD8+.

The CDR3 contains 15 residues. Trimming took 1 base from V and 5 from J; bases not matched to a gene: 8. Germline loops: CDR1 SGHRS, CDR2 YFSETQ. The gene calls are TRBV5-1 and TRBJ2-5, with 7 bases fitting TRBD2. The sequencing input was PBMCs or a T cell subset sorted from them (not recorded which). The clonotype was recovered from an adult woman who had mild COVID-19 (a few samples of this study predate the infection). Cell type and time point are not known. The CDR3 DNA reads as TGCGCCAGCAGCTTGAACGGCGGGAGAATGGAGACCCAGTACTTC. Translated: CASSLNGGRMETQYF.